The source of this T cell receptor beta chain is a study of Ad26.COV2.S vaccination and SARS-CoV-2 variants. Study-wide results and caveats: Post-vaccination breadth of spike-specific CD8+ and CD4+ T cell responses was reportedly substantial. There was a possibility that the TCR breadth and depth analyses underestimated total T cell responses.

As for this clone: The antigen is undetermined.

Assay: immunoSEQ multiplex PCR; the TCRdb copy retains only in-frame clones and omits some. The sample shows about 410,000 clones, around nine tenths of them seen only once. Treatment of the sample: roughly 18 received Ad26.COV2.S at low or high dose, single or two shots; roughly five received placebo; per-sample allocation not given. The study sampled participants on day 63 after the first vaccine or placebo injection. This receptor was identified in a person between 18 and 60 years old who received the Ad26.COV2.S COVID-19 vaccine or a placebo. This specimen was peripheral blood, taken in a trial of Ad26.COV2.S vaccine versus placebo.

CDR3 sequence (DNA): TGTGCCAGTAGGATGGGGACACGGATCACCGGGGAGCTGTTTTTT. Its protein product is CASRMGTRITGELFF. The chain recombines TRBV19 with TRBJ2-2; tentatively, D is TRBD1 (6 bases). V was pared by 6 bases and J by 4 bases, with 15 bases between. This CDR3 is built from 15 residues. Germline V gene data show CDR1 as LNHDA and CDR2 as SQIVND (reference sequence). Full variable domain (outside the CDR3, taken from reference TRBV19 and TRBJ2-2): DGGITQSPKYLFRKEGQNVTLSCEQNLNHDAMYWYRQDPGQGLRLIYYSQIVNDFQKGDIAEGYSVSREKKESFPLTVTSAQKNPTAFYLCASRMGTRITGELFFGEGSRLTVL.